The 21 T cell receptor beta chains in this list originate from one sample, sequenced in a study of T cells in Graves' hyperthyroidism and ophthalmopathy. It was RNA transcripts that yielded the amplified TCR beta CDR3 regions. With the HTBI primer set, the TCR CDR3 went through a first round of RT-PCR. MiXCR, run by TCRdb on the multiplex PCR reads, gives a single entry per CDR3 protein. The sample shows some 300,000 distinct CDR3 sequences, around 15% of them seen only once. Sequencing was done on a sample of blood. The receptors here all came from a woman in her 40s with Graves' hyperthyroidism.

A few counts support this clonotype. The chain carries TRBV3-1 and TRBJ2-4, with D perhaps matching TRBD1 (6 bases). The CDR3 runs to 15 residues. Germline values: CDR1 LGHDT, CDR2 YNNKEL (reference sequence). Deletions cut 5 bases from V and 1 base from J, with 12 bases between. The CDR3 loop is CASSEAGDAKNIQYF. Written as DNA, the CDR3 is TGTGCCAGCAGCGAGGCAGGGGATGCCAAAAACATTCAGTACTTC.

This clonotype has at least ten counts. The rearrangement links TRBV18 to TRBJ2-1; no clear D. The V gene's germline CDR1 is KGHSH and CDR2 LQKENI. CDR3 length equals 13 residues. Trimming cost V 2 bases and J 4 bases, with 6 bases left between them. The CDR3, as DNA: TGTGCCAGCTCACCAGGAAGTTACAATGAGCAGTTCTTC. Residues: CASSPGSYNEQFF.

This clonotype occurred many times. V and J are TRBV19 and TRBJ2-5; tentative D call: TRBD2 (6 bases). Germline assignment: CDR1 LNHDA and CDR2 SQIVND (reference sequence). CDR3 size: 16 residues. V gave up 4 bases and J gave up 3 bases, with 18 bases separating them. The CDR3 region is CASSTSRVGGKETQYF. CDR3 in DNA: TGTGCCAGTAGTACGTCTCGCGTGGGAGGTAAAGAGACCCAGTACTTC. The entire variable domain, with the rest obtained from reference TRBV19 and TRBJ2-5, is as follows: DGGITQSPKYLFRKEGQNVTLSCEQNLNHDAMYWYRQDPGQGLRLIYYSQIVNDFQKGDIAEGYSVSREKKESFPLTVTSAQKNPTAFYLCASSTSRVGGKETQYFGPGTRLLVL.

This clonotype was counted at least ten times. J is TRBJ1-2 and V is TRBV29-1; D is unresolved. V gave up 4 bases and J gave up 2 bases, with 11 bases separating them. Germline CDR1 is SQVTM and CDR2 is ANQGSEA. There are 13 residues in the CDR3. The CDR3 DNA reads TGCAGCGTTGCAGGCAGCTACAACTATGGCTACACCTTC. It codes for CSVAGSYNYGYTF.

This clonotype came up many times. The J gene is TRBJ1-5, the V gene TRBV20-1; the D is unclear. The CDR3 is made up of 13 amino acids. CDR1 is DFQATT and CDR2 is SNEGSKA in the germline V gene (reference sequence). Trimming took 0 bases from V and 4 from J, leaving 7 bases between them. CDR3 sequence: CSARDQENQPQHF. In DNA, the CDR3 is TGCAGTGCTAGAGACCAGGAAAATCAGCCCCAGCATTTT.

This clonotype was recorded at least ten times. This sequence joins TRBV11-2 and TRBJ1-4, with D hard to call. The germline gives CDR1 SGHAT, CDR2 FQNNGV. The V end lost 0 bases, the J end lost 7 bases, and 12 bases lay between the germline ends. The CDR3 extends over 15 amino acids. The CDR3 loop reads CASSLDLWRVEKLFF. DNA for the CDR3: TGTGCCAGCAGCTTAGATTTATGGAGGGTTGAAAAACTGTTTTTT.

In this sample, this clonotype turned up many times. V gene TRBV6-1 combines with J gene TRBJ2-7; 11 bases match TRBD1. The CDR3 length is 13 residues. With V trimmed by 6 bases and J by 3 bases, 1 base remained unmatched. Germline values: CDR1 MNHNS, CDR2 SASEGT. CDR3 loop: CASRGTGGYEQYF. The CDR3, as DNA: TGTGCCAGCAGAGGGACAGGGGGCTACGAGCAGTACTTC.

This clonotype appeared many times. The CDR3 is CASSKQGGPNQPQHF. The CDR3 DNA is TGTGCCAGCAGCAAACAGGGAGGTCCCAATCAGCCCCAGCATTTT. The chain carries TRBV7-2 and TRBJ1-5, with a possible D match to TRBD1 (6 bases). V lost 5 bases to trimming and J lost 3 bases, with 14 bases between them. This CDR3 is 15 amino acids long. Germline-derived CDR1 and CDR2 are SGHTA and FQGNSA.

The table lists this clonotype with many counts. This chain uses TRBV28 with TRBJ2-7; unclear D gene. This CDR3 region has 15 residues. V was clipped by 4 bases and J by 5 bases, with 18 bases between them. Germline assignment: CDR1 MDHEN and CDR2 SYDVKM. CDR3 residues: CASSSPTGRLNEQYF. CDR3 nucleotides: TGTGCCAGCAGTTCCCCAACGGGCCGGCTAAACGAGCAGTACTTC.

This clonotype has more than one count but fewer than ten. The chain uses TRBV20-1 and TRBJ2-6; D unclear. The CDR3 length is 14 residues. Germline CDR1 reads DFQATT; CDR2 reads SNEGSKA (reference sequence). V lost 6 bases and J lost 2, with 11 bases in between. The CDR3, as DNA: TGCAGTGCAGTTGTGCCGGCTGGGGCCAACGTCCTGACTTTC. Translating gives CSAVVPAGANVLTF.

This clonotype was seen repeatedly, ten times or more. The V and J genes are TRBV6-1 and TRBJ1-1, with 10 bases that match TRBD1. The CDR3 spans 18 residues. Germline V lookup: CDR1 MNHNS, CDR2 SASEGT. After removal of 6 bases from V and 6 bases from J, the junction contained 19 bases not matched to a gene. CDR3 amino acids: CASSRPRQGARRGAEAFF. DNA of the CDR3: TGTGCCAGCAGCCGCCCTCGACAGGGGGCGCGGAGAGGGGCTGAAGCTTTCTTT.

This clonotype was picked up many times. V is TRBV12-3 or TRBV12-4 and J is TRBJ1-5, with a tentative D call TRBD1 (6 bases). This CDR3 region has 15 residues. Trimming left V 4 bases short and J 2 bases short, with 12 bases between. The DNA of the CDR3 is TGTGCCAGCAGTTCAGGGGTTGGTCGCAATCAGCCCCAGCATTTT. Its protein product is CASSSGVGRNQPQHF.

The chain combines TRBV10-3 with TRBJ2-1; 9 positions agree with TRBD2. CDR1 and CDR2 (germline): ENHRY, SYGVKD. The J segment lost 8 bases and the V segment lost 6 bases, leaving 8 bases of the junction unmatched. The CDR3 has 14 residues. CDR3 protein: CAIRVSGSGDEQFF. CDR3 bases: TGTGCCATCAGAGTTAGCGGGAGTGGGGATGAGCAGTTCTTC.

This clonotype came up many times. The CDR3 sequence is CASSPPGAGEQFF. In DNA, the CDR3 is TGTGCCAGCTCACCACCAGGGGCTGGTGAGCAGTTCTTC. The chain carries TRBV18 and TRBJ2-1, with a tentative D call TRBD1 (5 bases). This CDR3 is 13 amino acids long. CDR1 is KGHSH and CDR2 is LQKENI in the germline V gene. V gave up 0 bases and J gave up 9 bases, with 9 bases separating them.

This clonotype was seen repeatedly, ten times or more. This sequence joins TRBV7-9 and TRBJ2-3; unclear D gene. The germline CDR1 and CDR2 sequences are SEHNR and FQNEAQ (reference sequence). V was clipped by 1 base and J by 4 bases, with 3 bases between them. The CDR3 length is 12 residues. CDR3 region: CASSLDPDTQYF. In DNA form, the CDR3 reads TGTGCCAGCAGCTTAGATCCAGATACGCAGTATTTT.

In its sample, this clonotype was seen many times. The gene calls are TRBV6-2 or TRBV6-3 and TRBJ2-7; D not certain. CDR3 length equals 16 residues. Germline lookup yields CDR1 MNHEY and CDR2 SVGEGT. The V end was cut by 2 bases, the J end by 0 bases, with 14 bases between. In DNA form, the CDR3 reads TGTGCCAGCAGTTACCCCCCGGGCCTGAGCTCCTACGAGCAGTACTTC. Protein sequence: CASSYPPGLSSYEQYF.

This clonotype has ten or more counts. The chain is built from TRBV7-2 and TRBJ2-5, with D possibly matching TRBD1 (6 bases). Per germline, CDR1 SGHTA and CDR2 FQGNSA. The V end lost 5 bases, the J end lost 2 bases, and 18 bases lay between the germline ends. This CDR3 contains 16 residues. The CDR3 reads CASSGKTGSGQETQYF. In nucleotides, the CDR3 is TGTGCCAGCAGCGGAAAGACAGGATCAGGGCAAGAGACCCAGTACTTC.

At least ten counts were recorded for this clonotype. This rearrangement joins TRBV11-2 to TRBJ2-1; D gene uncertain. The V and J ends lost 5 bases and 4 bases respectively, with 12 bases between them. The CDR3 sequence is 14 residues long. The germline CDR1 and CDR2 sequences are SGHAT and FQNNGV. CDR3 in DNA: TGTGCCAGCAGCCTACAAGCAGGTTACAATGAGCAGTTCTTC. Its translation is CASSLQAGYNEQFF. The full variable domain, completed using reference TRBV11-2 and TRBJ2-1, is EAGVAQSPRYKIIEKRQSVAFWCNPISGHATLYWYQQILGQGPKLLIQFQNNGVVDDSQLPKDRFSAERLKGVDSTLKIQPAKLEDSAVYLCASSLQAGYNEQFFGPGTRLTVL.

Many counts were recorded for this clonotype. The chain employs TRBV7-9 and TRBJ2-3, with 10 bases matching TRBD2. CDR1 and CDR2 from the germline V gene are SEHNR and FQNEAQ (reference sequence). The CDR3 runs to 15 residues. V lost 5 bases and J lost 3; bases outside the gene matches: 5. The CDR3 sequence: CASSPGTSVTDTQYF. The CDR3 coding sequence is TGTGCCAGCAGCCCCGGGACTAGCGTAACAGATACGCAGTATTTT.

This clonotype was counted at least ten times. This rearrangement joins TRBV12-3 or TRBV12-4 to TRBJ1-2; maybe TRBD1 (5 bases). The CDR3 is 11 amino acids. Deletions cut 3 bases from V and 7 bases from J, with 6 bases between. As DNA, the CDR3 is TGTGCCAGCAGTTTTGGGGGTGGCTACACCTTC. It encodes CASSFGGGYTF.

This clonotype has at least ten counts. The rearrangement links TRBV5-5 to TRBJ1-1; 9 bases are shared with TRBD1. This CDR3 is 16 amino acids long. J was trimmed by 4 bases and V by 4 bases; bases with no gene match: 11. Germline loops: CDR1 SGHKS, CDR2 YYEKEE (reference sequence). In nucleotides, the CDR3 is TGTGCCAGCAGCGAACGGAACAGGGGGCGAGTCACTGAAGCTTTCTTT. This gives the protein CASSERNRGRVTEAFF.